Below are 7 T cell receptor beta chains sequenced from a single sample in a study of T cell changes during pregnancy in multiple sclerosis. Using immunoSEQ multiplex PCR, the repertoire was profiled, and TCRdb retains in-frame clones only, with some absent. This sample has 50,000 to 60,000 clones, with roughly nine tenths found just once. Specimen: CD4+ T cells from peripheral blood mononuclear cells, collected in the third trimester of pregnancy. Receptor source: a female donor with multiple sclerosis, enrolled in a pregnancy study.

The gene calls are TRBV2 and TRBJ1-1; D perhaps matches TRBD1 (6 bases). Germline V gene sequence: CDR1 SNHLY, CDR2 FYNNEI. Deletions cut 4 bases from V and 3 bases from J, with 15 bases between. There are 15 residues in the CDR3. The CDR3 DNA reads TGTGCCAGCAGTGGGGGGGGTACAGGGTACACTGAAGCTTTCTTT. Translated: CASSGGGTGYTEAFF.

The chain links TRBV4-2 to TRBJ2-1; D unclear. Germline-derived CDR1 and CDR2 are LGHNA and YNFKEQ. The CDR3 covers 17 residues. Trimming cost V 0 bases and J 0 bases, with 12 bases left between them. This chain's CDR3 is CASSQEGSRSSYNEQFF. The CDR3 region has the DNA TGTGCCAGCAGCCAAGAAGGCTCCCGGAGCTCCTACAATGAGCAGTTCTTC.

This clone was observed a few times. The CDR3 loop is CASSLTGGPSGNTIYF. CDR3 nucleotides: TGTGCCAGCAGCTTGACAGGGGGGCCCTCTGGAAACACCATATATTTT. The chain uses TRBV7-2 and TRBJ1-3; 9 nucleotides align to TRBD1. Trimming cost V 3 bases and J 0 bases; bases outside gene matches: 3. CDR3 length: 16 amino acids. The germline V gene encodes CDR1 SGHTA and CDR2 FQGNSA.

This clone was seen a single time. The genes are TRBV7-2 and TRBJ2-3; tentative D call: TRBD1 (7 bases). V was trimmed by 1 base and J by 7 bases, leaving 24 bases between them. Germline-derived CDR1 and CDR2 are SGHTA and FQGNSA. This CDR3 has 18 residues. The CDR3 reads CASSLVRAGNDRVNTQYF. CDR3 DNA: TGTGCCAGCAGCTTAGTTCGGGCGGGAAATGACAGGGTAAATACGCAGTATTTT.

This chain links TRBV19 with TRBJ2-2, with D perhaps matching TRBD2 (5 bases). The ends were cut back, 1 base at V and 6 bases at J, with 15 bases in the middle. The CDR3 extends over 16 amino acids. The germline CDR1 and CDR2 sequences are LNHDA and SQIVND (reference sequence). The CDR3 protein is CASSIVRGVGSGELFF. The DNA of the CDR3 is TGTGCCAGTAGTATAGTACGGGGAGTGGGTTCCGGGGAGCTGTTTTTT.

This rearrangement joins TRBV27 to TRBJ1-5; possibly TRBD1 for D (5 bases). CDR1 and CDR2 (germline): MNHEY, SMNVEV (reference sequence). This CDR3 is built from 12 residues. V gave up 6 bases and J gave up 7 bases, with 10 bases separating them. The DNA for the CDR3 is TGTGCCAGCAGCCCCTGGGGCCAGCCCCAGCATTTT. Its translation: CASSPWGQPQHF.

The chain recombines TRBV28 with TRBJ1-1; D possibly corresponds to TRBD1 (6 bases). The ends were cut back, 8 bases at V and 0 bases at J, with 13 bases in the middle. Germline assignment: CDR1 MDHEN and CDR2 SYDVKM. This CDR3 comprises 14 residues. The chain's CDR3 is CASRWDILNTEAFF. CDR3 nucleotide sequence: TGTGCCAGCCGTTGGGACATTCTGAACACTGAAGCTTTCTTT.